Listed here are 18 T cell receptor beta chains from one sample, sequenced in a study of lymphopenia after photon versus proton radiotherapy. The method was immunoSEQ multiplex PCR; TCRdb's version includes in-frame clones alone and lacks a portion of them. The table lists about 68,000 clones, approximately 91% of them singletons. The specimen comprised peripheral blood, sampled from a patient treated with photon-based radiotherapy. Source of these receptors: a woman in her 70s with pancreatic cancer.

The genes are TRBV28 and TRBJ2-1, with unresolved D. This CDR3 has 12 residues. Germline assignment: CDR1 MDHEN and CDR2 SYDVKM. Trimming removed 5 bases from V and 4 bases from J, with 6 bases in between. CDR3 sequence (DNA): TGTGCCAGCAGTCCTCCTTACAATGAGCAGTTCTTC. This encodes CASSPPYNEQFF. The full variable domain, completed using reference TRBV28 and TRBJ2-1, is DVKVTQSSRYLVKRTGEKVFLECVQDMDHENMFWYRQDPGLGLRLIYFSYDVKMKEKGDIPEGYSVSREKKERFSLILESASTNQTSMYLCASSPPYNEQFFGPGTRLTVL.

V and J are TRBV5-5 and TRBJ1-1; a weak D match, TRBD1 (5 bases). Germline assignment: CDR1 SGHKS and CDR2 YYEKEE (reference sequence). The CDR3 loop spans 16 amino acids. V was cut by 1 base and J by 0 bases, with 13 bases left in between. DNA of the CDR3: TGTGCCAGCAGCTTGCGCATGGGGCCTATGAACACTGAAGCTTTCTTT. It yields the protein CASSLRMGPMNTEAFF.

This clone came up once. The genes are TRBV7-6 and TRBJ1-5, with D possibly being TRBD1 (5 bases). Germline V gives CDR1 SGHVS, CDR2 FNYEAQ. The CDR3 is 20 residues long. Trimming stripped 1 base from V and 1 base from J, with 23 bases between. As DNA, the CDR3 is TGTGCCAGCAGCTTAGATCGACCAGGGACTGGTTTATGGAGCAATCAGCCCCAGCATTTT. Its translation: CASSLDRPGTGLWSNQPQHF. The whole variable domain, filled in from reference TRBV7-6 and TRBJ1-5, reads GAGVSQSPRYKVTKRGQDVALRCDPISGHVSLYWYRQALGQGPEFLTYFNYEAQQDKSGLPNDRFSAERPEGSISTLTIQRTEQRDSAMYRCASSLDRPGTGLWSNQPQHFGDGTRLSIL.

The chain carries TRBV7-3 and TRBJ2-7; TRBD2 is a possible D gene (5 bases). Looked up from germline, CDR1 is SGHTA and CDR2 is FQGTGA. V lost 5 bases and J 2 bases, leaving 13 bases between the germline ends. The CDR3 extends over 14 amino acids. Here the CDR3 reads CASSPGYQAYEQYF. CDR3 in DNA: TGTGCCAGCAGCCCGGGGTATCAAGCCTACGAGCAGTACTTC.

This chain joins TRBV6-5 and TRBJ2-7; D perhaps matches TRBD1 (6 bases). The CDR3 consists of 15 residues. CDR1 is MNHEY and CDR2 is SVGAGI in the germline V gene. Trimming left V 5 bases short and J 6 bases short, with 20 bases between. CDR3 in DNA: TGTGCCAGCAGTCAAGGGGGTAGGTCAGTAGGCGAGCAGTACTTC. It specifies CASSQGGRSVGEQYF.

The V gene is TRBV27, the J gene TRBJ2-1, with 7 positions matching TRBD1. From germline, CDR1 is MNHEY and CDR2 SMNVEV (reference sequence). V shed 6 bases, J shed 10 bases, and the junction held 12 bases outside the gene matches. This CDR3 is built from 14 residues. The CDR3 sequence: CASRRVEGAREQFF. The CDR3 DNA follows: TGTGCCAGCAGACGCGTAGAGGGGGCAAGAGAGCAGTTCTTC.

This clone was detected once. J is TRBJ2-5 and V is TRBV28, with D perhaps given as TRBD1 or TRBD2 (6 bases each). Between the trimmed V and J ends, which lost 6 bases and 4 bases, there was a span of 15 bases. Looked up from germline, CDR1 is MDHEN and CDR2 is SYDVKM. The CDR3 runs 14 residues. CDR3 amino acids: CASSLYKGGETQYF. Here the CDR3 DNA reads TGTGCCAGCAGCCTTTATAAGGGGGGAGAGACCCAGTACTTC. The whole variable domain, filled in from reference TRBV28 and TRBJ2-5, reads DVKVTQSSRYLVKRTGEKVFLECVQDMDHENMFWYRQDPGLGLRLIYFSYDVKMKEKGDIPEGYSVSREKKERFSLILESASTNQTSMYLCASSLYKGGETQYFGPGTRLLVL.

The chain couples TRBV5-6 to TRBJ2-6, with D unresolved. Germline V gives CDR1 SGHDT, CDR2 YYEEEE. Trimming took 0 bases from V and 3 from J, leaving 7 bases between them. The CDR3 has 15 amino acids. As DNA, the CDR3 is TGTGCCAGCAGCTTGGGGACCAATGGGGCCAACGTCCTGACTTTC. It is translated as CASSLGTNGANVLTF. The variable domain in full, completed from reference TRBV5-6 and TRBJ2-6, reads DAGVTQSPTHLIKTRGQQVTLRCSPKSGHDTVSWYQQALGQGPQFIFQYYEEEERQRGNFPDRFSGHQFPNYSSELNVNALLLGDSALYLCASSLGTNGANVLTFGAGSRLTVL.

The chain recombines TRBV5-4 with TRBJ2-7; D uncertain. Germline V gene lookup returns CDR1 SGHNT and CDR2 YYREEE (reference sequence). V lost 0 bases, J lost 5 bases, and 9 bases lay in between. The CDR3 contains 13 residues. The CDR3: CASSLALPDEQYF. The CDR3 nucleotides read TGTGCCAGCAGCTTGGCCCTCCCGGACGAGCAGTACTTC.

The genes are TRBV19 and TRBJ1-1, with TRBD1 as a possible D gene (6 bases). The germline CDR1 and CDR2 sequences are LNHDA and SQIVND (reference sequence). V lost 5 bases and J lost 3, with 19 bases in between. The CDR3 consists of 16 residues. The CDR3 protein is CASSGPLGAGDTEAFF. CDR3 DNA sequence: TGTGCCAGTAGTGGGCCTTTGGGGGCCGGGGACACTGAAGCTTTCTTT. The full variable domain, in which reference TRBV19 and TRBJ1-1 provide the parts outside the CDR3, is DGGITQSPKYLFRKEGQNVTLSCEQNLNHDAMYWYRQDPGQGLRLIYYSQIVNDFQKGDIAEGYSVSREKKESFPLTVTSAQKNPTAFYLCASSGPLGAGDTEAFFGQGTRLTVV.

V and J are TRBV29-1 and TRBJ2-7; the D is unclear. This CDR3 is built from 11 residues. V lost 5 bases and J lost 7, with 12 bases in between. Per the germline V gene, CDR1 is SQVTM and CDR2 is ANQGSEA. The CDR3 DNA follows: TGCAGCGTTCGGCGGTCTGGGGAGCAGTACTTC. It codes for CSVRRSGEQYF.

The chain couples TRBV10-3 to TRBJ2-5; D possibly corresponds to TRBD1 (6 bases). The CDR3 spans 14 residues. Germline-derived CDR1 and CDR2 are ENHRY and SYGVKD. V was cut by 0 bases and J by 5 bases, with 10 bases left in between. CDR3 coding DNA: TGTGCCATCAGTGAGTCGACAGGCCAGGAGACCCAGTACTTC. This translates into CAISESTGQETQYF.

The chain joins TRBV29-1 to TRBJ2-5; D is possibly TRBD1 (6 bases). Per the germline V gene, CDR1 is SQVTM and CDR2 is ANQGSEA. The V end was cut by 7 bases, the J end by 7 bases, with 19 bases between. The CDR3 length is 13 residues. CDR3 sequence: CSAKGLQGTTQYF. The CDR3 region has the DNA TGCAGCGCTAAGGGCCTACAGGGTACGACCCAGTACTTC.

This chain joins TRBV29-1 and TRBJ2-3; 10 bases are shared with TRBD1. CDR3 size: 13 residues. V lost 3 bases, J lost 4 bases, and 1 base stayed unmatched. Germline loops: CDR1 SQVTM, CDR2 ANQGSEA. The CDR3, as DNA: TGCAGCGTTGAGGGGACAGGGGCAGATACGCAGTATTTT. It codes for CSVEGTGADTQYF.

V is TRBV4-1 and J is TRBJ1-4; D is unclear. V was cut by 0 bases and J by 8 bases, with 16 bases left in between. Germline values: CDR1 MGHRA, CDR2 YSYEKL. The CDR3 covers 16 residues. Written as DNA, the CDR3 is TGCGCCAGCAGCCAAGATCGTATGTCGGTGGGGGAAAAACTGTTTTTT. Translation: CASSQDRMSVGEKLFF.

CDR3 sequence reads: CASSTGTGGYEQYF. Written as DNA, the CDR3 is TGTGCCAGTAGTACCGGGACAGGGGGCTACGAGCAGTACTTC. The genes are TRBV19 and TRBJ2-7; 11 nucleotides line up with TRBD1. The germline CDR1 and CDR2 sequences are LNHDA and SQIVND (reference sequence). The CDR3 loop spans 14 amino acids. V shed 4 bases, J shed 3 bases, and the junction held 2 bases outside the gene matches. The full variable domain, in which reference TRBV19 and TRBJ2-7 provide the parts outside the CDR3, is DGGITQSPKYLFRKEGQNVTLSCEQNLNHDAMYWYRQDPGQGLRLIYYSQIVNDFQKGDIAEGYSVSREKKESFPLTVTSAQKNPTAFYLCASSTGTGGYEQYFGPGTRLTVT.

This chain uses TRBV6-1 with TRBJ2-7; unclear D gene. Germline lookup yields CDR1 MNHNS and CDR2 SASEGT. Trimming removed 4 bases from V and 3 bases from J, with 13 bases in between. This CDR3 comprises 14 residues. The CDR3 loop is CASSVLDGDYEQYF. The CDR3, as DNA: TGTGCCAGCAGTGTCCTGGACGGAGACTACGAGCAGTACTTC.

The chain combines TRBV28 with TRBJ1-5, with D hard to call. Germline values: CDR1 MDHEN, CDR2 SYDVKM. CDR3 length: 11 amino acids. V was pared by 7 bases and J by 11 bases, with 12 bases between. The CDR3 DNA reads as TGTGCCAGCATACAAACTGGGGCCCAGCATTTT. This gives the protein CASIQTGAQHF.